This T cell receptor beta chain was retrieved from a study of shared clonotypes between healthy human individuals. General study results and limits: Naive CD4 clonotypes were shared across a few donors at roughly 5.3%.

Subsets obtained from CD4+ cells comprised CD45RA+ naive and CD45RA-negative memory cells. Profiling relied on immunoSEQ multiplex PCR, and the TCRdb table lists in-frame clones only, not all of them. Of approximately 530,000 clones in the sample, roughly 95% were seen once. Germline CDR1 is MGHRA and CDR2 is YSYEKL. Trimming took 1 base from V and 8 from J, leaving 21 bases between them. This CDR3 has 17 residues. Regarding this clone: Its target is not known.

This receptor was identified in a woman in her twenties or thirties in good health. The V gene is TRBV4-1, the J gene TRBJ2-1; D perhaps matches TRBD1 (7 bases). Sample: naive CD4+ T cells sorted from blood. Sample subset: CD45RA+ positively selected. CDR3 loop: CASSQGIGGGLVDEQFF. The CDR3 coding sequence is TGCGCCAGCAGCCAAGGTATAGGAGGGGGCTTAGTAGATGAGCAGTTCTTC.